These 14 T cell receptor beta chains originate from one sample sequenced in a study of blood T cell repertoires in COVID-19. TCRdb's table, derived via immunoSEQ multiplex PCR, lists solely in-frame clones and lacks some. The table has about 43,000 clones, around 87% seen once. The sequenced sample was peripheral blood. These receptors were taken from a woman at least 80 years old with active COVID-19.

The CDR3, as DNA: TGTGCCAGCAGCTTAGCGAACCCTAGCGATGGCTACACCTTC. As protein: CASSLANPSDGYTF. The chain recombines TRBV7-9 with TRBJ1-2; D is unresolved. CDR1 and CDR2 (germline): SEHNR, FQNEAQ (reference sequence). CDR3 length: 14 residues. Trimming stripped 0 bases from V and 6 bases from J, with 11 bases between.

The genes are TRBV7-8 and TRBJ2-2, with 7 bases lining up with TRBD2. CDR3 size: 16 residues. CDR1 SGHVS and CDR2 FQNEAQ come from the germline V gene. V gave up 5 bases and J gave up 4 bases; unmatched junction bases: 10. The CDR3 is CASSQGGGFLTGELFF. The CDR3 DNA follows: TGTGCCAGCAGCCAAGGCGGGGGTTTCCTCACCGGGGAGCTGTTTTTT.

The chain joins TRBV19 to TRBJ2-1; 10 bases match TRBD1. From germline, CDR1 is LNHDA and CDR2 SQIVND (reference sequence). CDR3 length equals 17 residues. Unmatched junction bases numbered 11, after V lost 4 bases and J lost 5 bases. In DNA, the CDR3 is TGTGCCAGTAGTACCCGGGACAGGGGCCTCCAAAACAATGAGCAGTTCTTC. Translation: CASSTRDRGLQNNEQFF.

The chain has TRBV9 and TRBJ2-5; 11 nucleotides match TRBD2. The germline CDR1 and CDR2 sequences are SGDLS and YYNGEE. Losses at the gene ends were 3 bases for V and 1 base for J; bases not matched to a gene: 5. The CDR3 runs 16 residues. CDR3 loop: CASSDLAGGPQETQYF. The CDR3 nucleotides read TGTGCCAGCAGCGACCTAGCGGGGGGACCCCAAGAGACCCAGTACTTC.

A few counts support this clone. CDR3 in DNA: TGTGCCAGTGGCGGGGCCAGCTCCTACAATGAGCAGTTCTTC. Translating gives CASGGASSYNEQFF. The V and J genes are TRBV19 and TRBJ2-1, with D possibly being TRBD2 (6 bases). Trimming removed 8 bases at V and 0 bases at J, with 11 bases between. Germline lookup yields CDR1 LNHDA and CDR2 SQIVND (reference sequence). The CDR3 extends over 14 amino acids. The variable domain in full, with the rest retrieved from reference TRBV19 and TRBJ2-1, is DGGITQSPKYLFRKEGQNVTLSCEQNLNHDAMYWYRQDPGQGLRLIYYSQIVNDFQKGDIAEGYSVSREKKESFPLTVTSAQKNPTAFYLCASGGASSYNEQFFGPGTRLTVL.

The V and J genes are TRBV2 and TRBJ2-1; D might be TRBD1 (6 bases). This CDR3 comprises 16 residues. Germline V gene lookup returns CDR1 SNHLY and CDR2 FYNNEI. The V end lost 9 bases, the J end lost 0 bases, and 18 bases lay between the germline ends. The CDR3 loop reads CASTRAGTLSYNEQFF. The CDR3 nucleotides read TGTGCCAGTACGAGGGCCGGGACACTCTCCTACAATGAGCAGTTCTTC.

This sequence joins TRBV28 and TRBJ2-7; D possibly corresponds to TRBD2 (7 bases). CDR3 length: 15 amino acids. Germline CDR1 reads MDHEN; CDR2 reads SYDVKM. V gave up 5 bases and J gave up 4 bases, with 18 bases separating them. CDR3 sequence (DNA): TGTGCCAGCAGTCGAGCGACCGGGGGGCCGTACGAGCAGTACTTC. Translation gives CASSRATGGPYEQYF.

The rearrangement uses TRBV28 and TRBJ2-3; D might be TRBD2 (6 bases). CDR1 is MDHEN, CDR2 SYDVKM, per germline. This CDR3 is built from 15 residues. Between the trimmed V and J ends, which lost 8 bases and 2 bases, there was a span of 17 bases. The CDR3 nucleotides read TGTGCCAGCTGGGGGAGGTGGGGGGACACAGATACGCAGTATTTT. This codes for CASWGRWGDTDTQYF.

The chain has TRBV5-1 and TRBJ2-1, with 8 nucleotides matching TRBD1. The CDR3 runs to 13 residues. V was clipped by 7 bases and J by 7 bases; unmatched bases: 7. Germline loops: CDR1 SGHRS, CDR2 YFSETQ. CDR3 coding DNA: TGCGCCAGCTTTGAGGACAGGGCGAATGAGCAGTTCTTC. Amino acid sequence: CASFEDRANEQFF.

This chain links TRBV7-9 with TRBJ2-4; 8 bases are a match to TRBD2. Germline CDR1 SEHNR, CDR2 FQNEAQ (reference sequence). The trim removed 5 bases at V and 5 bases at J, leaving 8 bases unmatched. This CDR3 spans 15 amino acids. The CDR3 loop is CASSPTGGLENIQYF. The CDR3 coding sequence is TGTGCCAGCAGCCCCACGGGGGGGTTGGAAAACATTCAGTACTTC.

The rearrangement uses TRBV5-3 and TRBJ2-7; 7 nucleotides agree with TRBD1. TRBV5-3 is sorted into the ORF group, with uncertain function. The junction had 8 bases not matched to a gene; V was cut back by 8 bases and J by 3 bases. This CDR3 comprises 13 residues. The CDR3: CARPLQGYYEQYF. In DNA, the CDR3 is TGTGCCAGGCCCCTACAGGGGTACTACGAGCAGTACTTC.

This clone was recorded only once. This chain links TRBV5-1 with TRBJ2-7, with 11 bases matching TRBD2. This CDR3 spans 14 amino acids. V shed 4 bases and J 3 bases; nucleotides not matched to a gene: 3. Germline loops: CDR1 SGHRS, CDR2 YFSETQ. The CDR3 loop is CASSPGTSGYEQYF. CDR3 DNA: TGCGCCAGCAGCCCCGGGACTAGCGGCTACGAGCAGTACTTC.

By frequency in the sample, this clone is medium-sized. J is TRBJ1-5 and V is TRBV19; D might be TRBD1 (6 bases). Trimming shortened V by 4 bases and J by 7 bases, and 11 bases separated the two germline ends. This CDR3 contains 13 residues. Germline V gene sequence: CDR1 LNHDA, CDR2 SQIVND (reference sequence). DNA of the CDR3: TGTGCCAGTAGTAGAGGGGGGGGGCAGCCCCAGCATTTT. Translating it yields CASSRGGGQPQHF.

The chain couples TRBV6-2 or TRBV6-3 to TRBJ2-3; 12 bases align to TRBD2. The CDR3 covers 16 residues. J was trimmed by 3 bases and V by 4 bases; bases with no gene match: 5. The germline CDR1 and CDR2 sequences are MNHEY and SVGEGT. CDR3 in DNA: TGTGCCAGCAGTTTCTCTAGCGGGGGGGCGACAGATACGCAGTATTTT. Its protein is CASSFSSGGATDTQYF.